This TCR beta chain was captured by sequencing in a study of cytomegalovirus exposure and HLA in healthy donors. A multiplex PCR was run with 60 Vbeta primers and 13 Jbeta primers. Measured with immunoSEQ multiplex PCR; TCRdb has only the in-frame clones, and not every one. The sample has just over 150,000 clones, 82% seen once. This clone was observed a handful of times. The CDR3 covers 13 residues. The V gene's germline CDR1 is SQVTM and CDR2 ANQGSEA. The junction had 3 bases not matched to a gene; V was cut back by 6 bases and J by 6 bases. The chain combines TRBV29-1 with TRBJ2-1, with 12 bases matching TRBD2. The sequence derives from a woman in her 50s in good health and CMV-seropositive. Sequenced: PBMCs. The CDR3 protein is CSVGTSGFNEQFF. DNA of the CDR3: TGCAGCGTAGGGACTAGCGGGTTCAATGAGCAGTTCTTC.